Sequencing of this T cell receptor (beta chain) was carried out in a study of T cells in localized non-small cell lung cancer. Per germline, CDR1 SGDLS and CDR2 YYNGEE. This CDR3 is 20 amino acids long. The junction had 20 bases not matched to a gene; V was cut back by 0 bases and J by 6 bases. Data came from immunoSEQ multiplex PCR; TCRdb stores just in-frame clones and leaves some out. The sample contains approximately 54,000 clones, approximately 82% of which appear only once. The sequenced sample was peripheral blood, obtained before any cancer treatment. The TCR comes from an older female donor with stage II squamous cell lung carcinoma. The chain combines TRBV9 with TRBJ2-5, with 10 bases matching TRBD1. This chain's CDR3 is CASSVDTGGGTGQGGKTQYF. The DNA for the CDR3 is TGTGCCAGCAGCGTAGACACCGGAGGGGGCACTGGACAGGGGGGAAAGACCCAGTACTTC.